The sequence of this TCR beta chain was determined in a study of cytomegalovirus exposure and HLA in healthy donors. Overall study context: Inside one of the first data releases sat tens of millions of unique TCRs taken from HLA-typed donors. Overall study results and limits: Most subjects' HLA-A and HLA-B alleles were reportedly predicted from TCR beta sequences.

Points on this clone: No antigen is known for it.

The PCR was carried out with 60 Vbeta primers and 13 Jbeta primers. The protocol was immunoSEQ multiplex PCR, while the TCRdb copy is restricted to in-frame clones and leaves out a portion. Seen here are about 170,000 clones, 84% observed once, and the top ten hold under 5%. The V end was cut by 4 bases, the J end by 7 bases, with 16 bases between. The CDR3 consists of 14 residues. Germline lookup yields CDR1 SGHTA and CDR2 FQGTGA. This receptor was obtained from a girl aged 5-17 years in good health and CMV-seropositive. The gene calls are TRBV7-3 and TRBJ2-5, with D unclear. The sequenced sample consisted of PBMCs. CDR3 residues: CASSSPESPGTQYF. CDR3 bases: TGTGCCAGCAGCTCCCCCGAGAGCCCAGGGACCCAGTACTTC.